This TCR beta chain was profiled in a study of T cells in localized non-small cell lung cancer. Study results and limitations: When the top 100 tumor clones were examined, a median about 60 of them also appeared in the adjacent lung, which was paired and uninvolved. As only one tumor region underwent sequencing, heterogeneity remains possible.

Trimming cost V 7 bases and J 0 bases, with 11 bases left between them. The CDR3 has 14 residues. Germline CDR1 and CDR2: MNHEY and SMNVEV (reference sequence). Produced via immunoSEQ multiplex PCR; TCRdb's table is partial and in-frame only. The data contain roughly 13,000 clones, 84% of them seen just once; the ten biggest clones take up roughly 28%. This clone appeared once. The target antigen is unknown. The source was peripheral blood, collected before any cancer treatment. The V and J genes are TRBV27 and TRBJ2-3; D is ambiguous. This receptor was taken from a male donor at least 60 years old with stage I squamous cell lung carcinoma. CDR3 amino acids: CASKFRGSTDTQYF. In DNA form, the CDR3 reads TGTGCCAGCAAATTCAGAGGTAGCACAGATACGCAGTATTTT.